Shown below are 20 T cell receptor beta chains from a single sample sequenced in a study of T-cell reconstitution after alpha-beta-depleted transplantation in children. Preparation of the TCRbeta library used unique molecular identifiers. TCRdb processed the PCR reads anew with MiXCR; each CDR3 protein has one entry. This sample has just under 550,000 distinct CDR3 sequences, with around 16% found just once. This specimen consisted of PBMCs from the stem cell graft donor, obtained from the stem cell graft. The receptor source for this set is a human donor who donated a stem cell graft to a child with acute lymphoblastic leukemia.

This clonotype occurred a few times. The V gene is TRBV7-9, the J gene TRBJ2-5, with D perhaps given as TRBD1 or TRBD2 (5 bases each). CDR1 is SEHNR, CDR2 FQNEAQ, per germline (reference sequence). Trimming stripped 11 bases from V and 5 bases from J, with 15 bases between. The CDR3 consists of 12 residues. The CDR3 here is CAGGLYEETQYF. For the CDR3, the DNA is TGTGCCGGGGGTCTATATGAGGAGACCCAGTACTTC. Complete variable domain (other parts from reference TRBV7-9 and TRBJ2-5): DTGVSQNPRHKITKRGQNVTFRCDPISEHNRLYWYRQTLGQGPEFLTYFQNEAQLEKSRLLSDRFSAERPKGSFSTLEIQRTEQGDSAMYLCAGGLYEETQYFGPGTRLLVL.

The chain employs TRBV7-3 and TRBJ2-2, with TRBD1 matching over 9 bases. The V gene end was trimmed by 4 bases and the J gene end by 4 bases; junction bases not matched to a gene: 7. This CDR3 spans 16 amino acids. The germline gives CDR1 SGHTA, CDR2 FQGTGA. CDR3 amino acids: CASSSPGQGFTGELFF. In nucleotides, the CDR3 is TGTGCCAGCAGCTCCCCGGGACAGGGTTTCACCGGGGAGCTGTTTTTT.

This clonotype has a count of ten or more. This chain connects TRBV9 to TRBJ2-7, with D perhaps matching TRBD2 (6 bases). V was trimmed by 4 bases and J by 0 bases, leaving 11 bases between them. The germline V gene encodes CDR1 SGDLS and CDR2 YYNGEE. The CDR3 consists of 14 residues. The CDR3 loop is CASSTGGSSYEQYF. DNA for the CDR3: TGTGCCAGCAGCACAGGAGGGAGCTCCTACGAGCAGTACTTC.

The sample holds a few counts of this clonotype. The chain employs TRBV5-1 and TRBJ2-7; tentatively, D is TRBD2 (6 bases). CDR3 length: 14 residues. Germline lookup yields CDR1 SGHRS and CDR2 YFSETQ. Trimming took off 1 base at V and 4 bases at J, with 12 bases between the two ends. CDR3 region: CASSLKEGRYEQYF. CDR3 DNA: TGCGCCAGCAGCTTGAAGGAGGGCCGGTACGAGCAGTACTTC.

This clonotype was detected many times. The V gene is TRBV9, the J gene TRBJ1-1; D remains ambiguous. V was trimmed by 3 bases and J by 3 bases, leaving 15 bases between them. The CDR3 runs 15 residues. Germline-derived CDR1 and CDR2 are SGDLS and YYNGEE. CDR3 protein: CASSESLDLDTEAFF. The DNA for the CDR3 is TGTGCCAGCAGCGAGTCCCTTGATCTCGACACTGAAGCTTTCTTT.

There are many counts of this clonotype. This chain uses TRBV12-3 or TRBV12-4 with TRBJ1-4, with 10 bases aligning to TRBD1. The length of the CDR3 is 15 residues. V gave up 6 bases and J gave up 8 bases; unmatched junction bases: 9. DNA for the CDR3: TGTGCCAGCAGCCCGTCGGGACAGGGGAACGAAAAACTGTTTTTT. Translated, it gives CASSPSGQGNEKLFF.

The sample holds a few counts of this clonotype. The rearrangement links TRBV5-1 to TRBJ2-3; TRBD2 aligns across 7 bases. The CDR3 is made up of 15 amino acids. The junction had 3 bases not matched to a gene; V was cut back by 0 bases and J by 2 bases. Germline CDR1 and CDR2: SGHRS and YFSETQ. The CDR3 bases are TGCGCCAGCAGCTTGGGCGGGAGTGTCACAGATACGCAGTATTTT. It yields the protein CASSLGGSVTDTQYF.

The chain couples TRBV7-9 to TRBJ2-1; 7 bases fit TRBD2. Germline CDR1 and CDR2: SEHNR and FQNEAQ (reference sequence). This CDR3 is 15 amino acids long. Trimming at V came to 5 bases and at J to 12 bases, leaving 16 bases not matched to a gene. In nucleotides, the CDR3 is TGTGCCAGCAGCCCGCCGGGGGTGGGCGGGAGTGGGCAGTTCTTC. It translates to CASSPPGVGGSGQFF.

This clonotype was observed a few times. The CDR3 loop reads CAIGPTGGGTDTQYF. The CDR3 bases are TGTGCCATCGGGCCTACCGGGGGCGGCACAGATACGCAGTATTTT. This rearrangement joins TRBV10-3 to TRBJ2-3; D tentatively reads TRBD1 or TRBD2 (6 bases each). V was clipped by 8 bases and J by 1 base, with 16 bases between them. This CDR3 is built from 15 residues. Germline-derived CDR1 and CDR2 are ENHRY and SYGVKD.

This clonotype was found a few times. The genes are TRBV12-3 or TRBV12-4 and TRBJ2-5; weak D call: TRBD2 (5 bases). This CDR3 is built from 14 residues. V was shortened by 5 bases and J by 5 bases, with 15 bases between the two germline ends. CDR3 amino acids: CASSANHEGETQYF. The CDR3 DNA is TGTGCCAGCAGTGCCAATCATGAGGGCGAGACCCAGTACTTC.

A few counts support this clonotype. The CDR3 bases are TGTGCCAGCAGACAGGCCACTGAAGCTTTCTTT. The encoded protein is CASRQATEAFF. V gene TRBV2 combines with J gene TRBJ1-1, with D perhaps TRBD1 (5 bases). CDR1 is SNHLY, CDR2 FYNNEI, per germline. Trimming took off 6 bases at V and 4 bases at J, with 6 bases between the two ends. This CDR3 comprises 11 residues. Full variable domain (remainder filled in from reference TRBV2 and TRBJ1-1): EPEVTQTPSHQVTQMGQEVILRCVPISNHLYFYWYRQILGQKVEFLVSFYNNEISEKSEIFDDQFSVERPDGSNFTLKIRSTKLEDSAMYFCASRQATEAFFGQGTRLTVV.

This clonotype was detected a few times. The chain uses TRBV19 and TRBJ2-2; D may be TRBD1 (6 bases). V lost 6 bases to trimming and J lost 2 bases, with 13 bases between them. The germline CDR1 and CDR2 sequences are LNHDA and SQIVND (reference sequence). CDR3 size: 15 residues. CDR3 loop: CASSVTGPNTGELFF. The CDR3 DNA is TGTGCCAGTAGCGTGACAGGACCAAACACCGGGGAGCTGTTTTTT.

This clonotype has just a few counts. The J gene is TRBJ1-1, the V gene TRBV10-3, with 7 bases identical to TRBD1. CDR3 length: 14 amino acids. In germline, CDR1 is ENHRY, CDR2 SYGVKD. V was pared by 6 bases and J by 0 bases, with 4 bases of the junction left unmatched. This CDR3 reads CAIRKTGMNTEAFF. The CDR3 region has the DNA TGTGCCATCAGAAAGACAGGGATGAACACTGAAGCTTTCTTT.

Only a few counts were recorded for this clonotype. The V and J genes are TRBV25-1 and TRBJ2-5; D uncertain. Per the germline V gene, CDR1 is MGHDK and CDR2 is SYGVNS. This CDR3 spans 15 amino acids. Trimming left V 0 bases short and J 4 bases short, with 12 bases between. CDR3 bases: TGTGCCAGCAGTGAATATAGGGCTTCCTTAGAGACCCAGTACTTC. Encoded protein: CASSEYRASLETQYF.

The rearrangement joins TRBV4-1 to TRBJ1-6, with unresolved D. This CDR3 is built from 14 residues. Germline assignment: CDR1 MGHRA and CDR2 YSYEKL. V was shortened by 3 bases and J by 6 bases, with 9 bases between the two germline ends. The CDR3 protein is CASSHLSLNSPLHF. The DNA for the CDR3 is TGCGCCAGCAGCCACTTAAGTCTTAATTCACCCCTCCACTTT.

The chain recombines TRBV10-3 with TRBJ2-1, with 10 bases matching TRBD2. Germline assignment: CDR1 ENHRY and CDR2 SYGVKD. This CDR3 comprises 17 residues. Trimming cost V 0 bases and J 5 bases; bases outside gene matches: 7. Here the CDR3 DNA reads TGTGCCATCAGTGAGTCGGCTAGCGGGAGCCAGGACAATGAGCAGTTCTTC. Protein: CAISESASGSQDNEQFF.

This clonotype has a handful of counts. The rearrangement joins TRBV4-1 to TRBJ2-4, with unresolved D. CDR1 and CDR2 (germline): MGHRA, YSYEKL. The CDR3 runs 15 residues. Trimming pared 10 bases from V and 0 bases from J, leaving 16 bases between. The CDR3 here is CATRPQPIAKNIQYF. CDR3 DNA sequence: TGCGCCACCCGGCCACAACCCATAGCCAAAAACATTCAGTACTTC.

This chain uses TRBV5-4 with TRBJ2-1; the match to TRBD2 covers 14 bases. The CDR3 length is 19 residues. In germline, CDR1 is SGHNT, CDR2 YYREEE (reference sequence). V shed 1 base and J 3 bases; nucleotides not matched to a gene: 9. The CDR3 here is CASSLLRLAGGPLYNEQFF. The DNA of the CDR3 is TGTGCCAGCAGCTTGTTGCGACTAGCGGGAGGGCCGCTCTACAATGAGCAGTTCTTC.

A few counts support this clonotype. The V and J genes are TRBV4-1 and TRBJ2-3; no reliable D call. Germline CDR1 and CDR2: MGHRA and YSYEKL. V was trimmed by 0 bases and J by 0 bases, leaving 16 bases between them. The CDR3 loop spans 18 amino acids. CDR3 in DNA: TGCGCCAGCAGCCAAGAAAACATAGGGTATTCTAGCACAGATACGCAGTATTTT. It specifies CASSQENIGYSSTDTQYF.

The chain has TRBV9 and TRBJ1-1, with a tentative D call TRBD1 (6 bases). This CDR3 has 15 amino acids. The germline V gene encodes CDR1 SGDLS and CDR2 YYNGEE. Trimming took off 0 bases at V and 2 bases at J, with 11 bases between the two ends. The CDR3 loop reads CASSVAGAGNTEAFF. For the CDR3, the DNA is TGTGCCAGCAGCGTAGCAGGGGCAGGAAACACTGAAGCTTTCTTT.